The clone carrying this T cell receptor beta chain was observed at least ten times. Its target is not known. TCRbeta library construction was performed incorporating unique molecular identifiers. MiXCR, applied by TCRdb to the PCR reads, yields one record per CDR3 protein. In the table there are over 450,000 distinct CDR3 sequences, roughly a tenth of which are singletons. These data come from a study of T-cell reconstitution after alpha-beta-depleted transplantation in children. General study points: It was reported that alpha-beta T cells came from several hundred expanded graft clones (about two months after transplant). Certain patients had high TCRbeta diversity at day 60, and it came from recipient T cells and thymic progenitors that survived.

V lost 6 bases to trimming and J lost 9 bases, with 6 bases between them. This CDR3 has 10 residues. The chain is built from TRBV12-3 or TRBV12-4 and TRBJ2-1; D gene ambiguous. This sequence was found in a child under 10 years old with inherited bone marrow failure, due to receive a stem cell transplant. Sequencing used PBMCs, obtained before TCRalphabeta/CD19-depleted stem cell transplant. CDR3 nucleotides: TGTGCCAGCAGCATCGGTGAGCAGTTCTTC. Translated, it gives CASSIGEQFF.